The 16 T cell receptor beta chains given below trace back to one sample, sequenced in a study of T cells after yellow fever vaccination. In TCRdb, the 5' RACE reads were re-called with MiXCR into one record per CDR3 protein. The sample includes some 390,000 distinct CDR3 sequences, under 20% of them seen just once. The material sequenced was PBMCs, taken before the yellow fever booster vaccination. The origin of the receptors is a man between 18 and 29 years old who received the YFV17D yellow fever vaccine.

The V call is TRBV5-4, the J call TRBJ1-3; D is ambiguous. Between the trimmed V and J ends, which lost 1 base and 6 bases, there was a span of 5 bases. The germline gives CDR1 SGHNT, CDR2 YYREEE (reference sequence). CDR3 size: 12 residues. The CDR3 DNA sequence: TGTGCCAGCAGCTTGAACGCAAACACCATATATTTT. The encoded protein is CASSLNANTIYF.

This chain connects TRBV4-2 to TRBJ2-1; TRBD2 matches 13 bases. This CDR3 contains 18 residues. Germline-derived CDR1 and CDR2 are LGHNA and YNFKEQ. V shed 4 bases, J shed 4 bases, and the junction held 10 bases outside the gene matches. This CDR3 is CASSPGTSGEALYNEQFF. The CDR3 region has the DNA TGTGCCAGCAGCCCTGGGACTAGCGGGGAGGCCCTGTACAATGAGCAGTTCTTC.

The sample holds a few counts of this clonotype. The V call is TRBV5-5, the J call TRBJ2-3, with 10 bases fitting TRBD2. The germline V gene has CDR1 SGHKS and CDR2 YYEKEE (reference sequence). The CDR3 consists of 18 residues. V trimming: 3 bases; J trimming: 1 base; junction bases outside the gene matches: 11. As DNA, the CDR3 is TGTGCCAGCAGCTGGAGCGGGGGGGCCGCGGTAGGCACAGATACGCAGTATTTT. This sequence encodes CASSWSGGAAVGTDTQYF.

The chain combines TRBV6-2 or TRBV6-3 with TRBJ2-4, with D hard to call. The CDR3 runs 11 residues. Trimming took off 6 bases at V and 9 bases at J, with 9 bases between the two ends. CDR1 and CDR2 from the germline V gene are MNHEY and SVGEGT. The CDR3 spells CASRQHLIQYF. The CDR3 bases are TGTGCCAGCAGGCAACACCTCATTCAGTACTTC.

This clonotype was picked up many times. J is TRBJ2-3 and V is TRBV6-5; unclear D gene. Germline V gives CDR1 MNHEY, CDR2 SVGAGI. V was clipped by 4 bases and J by 1 base, with 6 bases between them. This CDR3 is built from 13 residues. In DNA form, the CDR3 reads TGTGCCAGCAGTTCAGGCCGCACAGATACGCAGTATTTT. It is translated as CASSSGRTDTQYF.

There are a few counts of this clonotype. The J gene is TRBJ1-6, the V gene TRBV6-6; D unclear. Germline V gene sequence: CDR1 MNHNY, CDR2 SVGAGI (reference sequence). The CDR3 loop spans 15 amino acids. The V and J ends lost 2 bases and 2 bases respectively, with 7 bases between them. The CDR3 sequence is CASSYGEPYNSPLHF. For the CDR3, the DNA is TGTGCCAGCAGTTACGGGGAGCCCTATAATTCACCCCTCCACTTT.

This clonotype was detected only a few times. V usage is TRBV6-6 and J usage is TRBJ1-1, with 7 bases aligning to TRBD1. This CDR3 comprises 15 residues. J lost 4 bases, V lost 6 bases, and 11 bases had no gene match. Looked up from germline, CDR1 is MNHNY and CDR2 is SVGAGI (reference sequence). The CDR3 sequence is CASSFTGAVATEAFF. As DNA, the CDR3 is TGTGCCAGCAGCTTTACAGGGGCGGTGGCCACTGAAGCTTTCTTT.

The chain carries TRBV7-9 and TRBJ2-7, with 7 bases lining up with TRBD2. CDR1 SEHNR and CDR2 FQNEAQ come from the germline V gene (reference sequence). The CDR3 extends over 16 amino acids. V was clipped by 4 bases and J by 3 bases; unmatched bases: 12. CDR3 sequence (DNA): TGTGCCAGCAGCTCCTCGGTGGCGGGGGAAAACTACGAGCAGTACTTC. Translating it yields CASSSSVAGENYEQYF. The whole variable domain, filled in from reference TRBV7-9 and TRBJ2-7, reads DTGVSQNPRHKITKRGQNVTFRCDPISEHNRLYWYRQTLGQGPEFLTYFQNEAQLEKSRLLSDRFSAERPKGSFSTLEIQRTEQGDSAMYLCASSSSVAGENYEQYFGPGTRLTVT.

This clonotype was seen a few times. The chain uses TRBV20-1 and TRBJ2-7; 8 positions agree with TRBD1. The germline CDR1 and CDR2 sequences are DFQATT and SNEGSKA (reference sequence). The CDR3 length is 13 residues. Losses at the gene ends were 1 base for V and 5 bases for J; bases not matched to a gene: 4. The CDR3 DNA sequence: TGCAGTGCTAGAGGGTGGACAGGGAACGAGCAGTACTTC. Protein: CSARGWTGNEQYF.

This clonotype was seen a few times. V gene TRBV4-3 combines with J gene TRBJ2-5, with 7 bases that match TRBD1. The CDR3 is made up of 14 amino acids. The V gene end was trimmed by 1 base and the J gene end by 6 bases; junction bases not matched to a gene: 5. Germline lookup yields CDR1 LGHNA and CDR2 YSLEER. As DNA, the CDR3 is TGCGCCAGCAGCCAAGTGACAGGGAAACAGACCCAGTACTTC. It is translated as CASSQVTGKQTQYF.

This clonotype has more than one count but fewer than ten. The chain recombines TRBV3-1 with TRBJ1-5, with TRBD1 matching 8 bases. CDR1 LGHDT and CDR2 YNNKEL come from the germline V gene (reference sequence). The CDR3 runs to 16 residues. V shed 1 base, J shed 4 bases, and the junction held 6 bases outside the gene matches. The CDR3 DNA follows: TGTGCCAGCAGCCAAGGGGGACGACAGGGGAATCAGCCCCAGCATTTT. It is translated as CASSQGGRQGNQPQHF. The full variable domain, rest sourced from reference TRBV3-1 and TRBJ1-5, is DTAVSQTPKYLVTQMGNDKSIKCEQNLGHDTMYWYKQDSKKFLKIMFSYNNKELIINETVPNRFSPKSPDKAHLNLHINSLELGDSAVYFCASSQGGRQGNQPQHFGDGTRLSIL.

This clonotype has a count of ten or more. V and J are TRBV20-1 and TRBJ1-2; D is ambiguous. Germline V CDR1 and CDR2: DFQATT, SNEGSKA (reference sequence). Trimming cost V 3 bases and J 4 bases, with 15 bases left between them. The CDR3 extends over 14 amino acids. CDR3 nucleotide sequence: TGCAGTGCTAGTGTCGGTCCGGCCGGCTATGGCTACACCTTC. It translates to CSASVGPAGYGYTF.

This clonotype was counted between two and nine times. V is TRBV28 and J is TRBJ1-1; D remains ambiguous. Trimming removed 7 bases at V and 7 bases at J, with 13 bases between. This CDR3 contains 12 residues. CDR1 is MDHEN and CDR2 is SYDVKM in the germline V gene. The CDR3 here is CASMDGRFEAFF. CDR3 nucleotide sequence: TGTGCCAGCATGGATGGACGATTTGAAGCTTTCTTT.

This clonotype was detected ten times or more. This chain uses TRBV25-1 with TRBJ2-1, with a possible D match to TRBD2 (7 bases). V lost 4 bases and J 4 bases, leaving 17 bases between the germline ends. Germline V lookup: CDR1 MGHDK, CDR2 SYGVNS. CDR3 length: 16 residues. The DNA for the CDR3 is TGTGCCAGCAGTGTCCGGGGGGCCAGGATATACAATGAGCAGTTCTTC. Translated: CASSVRGARIYNEQFF.

The chain couples TRBV4-2 to TRBJ1-1, with D unclear. The V and J ends lost 1 base and 4 bases respectively, with 16 bases between them. Germline lookup yields CDR1 LGHNA and CDR2 YNFKEQ. The length of the CDR3 is 16 residues. The CDR3 coding sequence is TGTGCCAGCAGCCAAGGGGTCTGGGGTTCCGGCACTGAAGCTTTCTTT. Amino acid sequence: CASSQGVWGSGTEAFF.

V usage is TRBV24-1 and J usage is TRBJ2-1; weak D call: TRBD1 (5 bases). The V end was cut by 5 bases, the J end by 9 bases, with 16 bases between. The CDR3 contains 14 residues. The germline CDR1 and CDR2 sequences are KGHDR and SFDVKD. This CDR3 is CATSARSGRGEQFF. The CDR3 DNA reads as TGTGCCACCAGTGCGCGCTCGGGTAGGGGTGAGCAGTTCTTC.